This is a list of T cell receptor beta chains from one sample in a study of shared clonotypes between healthy human individuals. Sequencing used immunoSEQ multiplex PCR; TCRdb keeps in-frame clones, though not all of them. The data contain over a million clones, about 98% of them singletons. The sample was naive CD4+ T cells sorted from blood. These receptors came from a man in his thirties or forties in good health. Both conserved end residues are part of each CDR3. D genes are given only for firm matches. Clone sizes are given selectively: once, few, many, or a class where the clone is expanded.

>TRBV7-2|TRBJ2-2|TRBD1|-
CASSLGQGATGELFF
TGTGCCAGCAGCTTAGGGCAGGGGGCAACCGGGGAGCTGTTTTTT
>TRBV6-4|TRBJ1-2|-|-
CASSVWTANYGYTF
TGTGCCAGCAGTGTTTGGACAGCGAACTATGGCTACACCTTC
>TRBV15|TRBJ1-5|TRBD1|-
CATSIGQGQPQHF
TGTGCCACCAGCATCGGACAGGGACAGCCCCAGCATTTT
>TRBV18|TRBJ1-1|-|-
CASSPLPRAMNTEAFF
TGTGCCAGCTCACCCCTCCCGAGGGCCATGAACACTGAAGCTTTCTTT
>TRBV7-8|TRBJ2-3|-|-
CASSLPGSDTQYF
TGTGCCAGCAGCCTCCCAGGGTCGGATACGCAGTATTTT
>TRBV18|TRBJ2-7|-|-
CASSPLEDSYEQYF
TGTGCCAGCTCACCTCTAGAAGACAGTTACGAGCAGTACTTC
>TRBV6-5|TRBJ1-5|-|-
CASSWGASQPQHF
TGTGCCAGCAGTTGGGGGGCTAGTCAGCCCCAGCATTTT
>TRBV5-6|TRBJ2-4|-|-
CASSLTAAKNIQYF
TGTGCCAGCAGTTTGACAGCAGCCAAAAACATTCAGTACTTC
>TRBV2|TRBJ1-2|TRBD1|-
CASSELRDRGIYGYTF
TGTGCCAGCAGTGAACTCCGGGACAGGGGCATCTATGGCTACACCTTC
>TRBV6-1|TRBJ1-5|TRBD1|-
CASSVTGVSNQPQHF
TGTGCCAGCAGTGTAACAGGGGTTAGCAATCAGCCCCAGCATTTT
>TRBV14|TRBJ2-7|-|-
CASSQANEQYF
TGTGCCAGCAGCCAAGCAAACGAGCAGTACTTC
>TRBV7-6|TRBJ2-1|-|-
CASSLVRGIEQFF
TGTGCCAGCAGCTTAGTACGGGGTATTGAGCAGTTCTTC
>TRBV14|TRBJ2-7|-|-
CASSQVIDSEQYF
TGTGCCAGCAGCCAAGTTATTGACAGCGAGCAGTACTTC
>TRBV7-8|TRBJ2-1|TRBD2|-
CASSLGASGKPYNEQFF
TGTGCCAGCAGCTTAGGTGCTAGCGGGAAGCCCTACAATGAGCAGTTCTTC
>TRBV19|TRBJ2-7|TRBD1|-
CASSSRDRVSQYF
TGTGCCAGTAGTAGCCGGGACAGGGTGTCTCAGTACTTC
>TRBV14|TRBJ2-4|-|-
CASSQGSVSIQYF
TGTGCCAGCAGCCAAGGGTCCGTTAGCATTCAGTACTTC
>TRBV15|TRBJ1-2|-|-
CATSRDPRDSGGYTF
TGTGCCACCAGCAGAGATCCACGGGATTCTGGGGGCTACACCTTC
>TRBV7-8|TRBJ1-5|-|-
CASSLNPSRGNQPQHF
TGTGCCAGCAGCTTAAACCCTTCCCGGGGAAATCAGCCCCAGCATTTT
>TRBV13|TRBJ1-4|-|-
CASSLGGTNEKLFF
TGTGCCAGCAGCTTAGGGGGGACTAATGAAAAACTGTTTTTT
>TRBV21-1|TRBJ2-3|-|-
CASSKQCNSVGTDTQYF
TGTGCCAGCAGCAAACAATGCAACAGCGTGGGCACAGATACGCAGTATTTT
>TRBV5-1|TRBJ2-5|-|-
CASSYGGPGTQYF
TGCGCCAGCAGCTACGGAGGACCTGGGACCCAGTACTTC
>TRBV28|TRBJ2-7|-|-
CASSSGRAPHEQYF
TGTGCCAGCAGTTCTGGGCGGGCCCCCCACGAGCAGTACTTC
>TRBV5-8|TRBJ1-5|-|-
CASSFRGSGQPQHF
TGTGCCAGCAGCTTTAGGGGTTCTGGGCAGCCCCAGCATTTT
>TRBV4-1|TRBJ2-2|TRBD1|once
CASSQEKGATGELFF
TGCGCCAGCAGCCAAGAAAAGGGGGCCACCGGGGAGCTGTTTTTT
>TRBV29-1|TRBJ1-1|TRBD1|-
CSVPTRDRAMGNTEAFF
TGCAGCGTTCCGACCAGGGACAGGGCGATGGGGAACACTGAAGCTTTCTTT
>TRBV6-1|TRBJ2-7|TRBD1|-
CASSSGQGYEQYF
TGTGCCAGCAGTTCGGGACAGGGTTACGAGCAGTACTTC
>TRBV28|TRBJ1-5|TRBD1|once
CASSLPGQGNQPQHF
TGTGCCAGCAGTTTACCGGGACAGGGCAATCAGCCCCAGCATTTT
>TRBV4-1|TRBJ2-7|-|-
CASSHPTGEQYF
TGCGCCAGCAGCCACCCCACGGGCGAGCAGTACTTC
>TRBV6-1|TRBJ2-3|TRBD1|-
CASKTRQGITDTQYF
TGTGCCAGCAAGACCAGACAGGGGATAACAGATACGCAGTATTTT
>TRBV10-3|TRBJ2-1|TRBD2|-
CAIKGTSGPHNEQFF
TGTGCCATCAAAGGGACTAGCGGGCCGCACAATGAGCAGTTCTTC
>TRBV25-1|TRBJ2-1|TRBD2|once
CASSGPKREGYNEQFF
TGTGCCAGCAGTGGCCCGAAACGGGAGGGCTACAATGAGCAGTTCTTC
>TRBV18|TRBJ2-7|-|-
CASSPYIGGPGNTEQYF
TGTGCCAGCTCACCCTATATTGGGGGCCCGGGCAATACCGAGCAGTACTTC
>TRBV28|TRBJ2-3|TRBD1|-
CASSWDRRVPTDTQYF
TGTGCCAGCAGTTGGGACAGAAGAGTTCCCACAGATACGCAGTATTTT
>TRBV13|TRBJ1-1|-|once
CASSLDSRNTEAFF
TGTGCCAGCAGTCTGGACAGCCGGAACACTGAAGCTTTCTTT
>TRBV5-1|TRBJ2-1|TRBD2|-
CASSLKIRDSRTGGYNEQFF
TGCGCCAGCAGCTTGAAGATCCGGGACTCACGAACGGGGGGATACAATGAGCAGTTCTTC
>TRBV25-1|TRBJ2-1|-|-
CASSEYSYNEQFF
TGTGCCAGCAGTGAATACAGCTACAATGAGCAGTTCTTC
>TRBV18|TRBJ2-7|-|-
CASSPANGEQYF
TGTGCCAGCTCACCGGCCAATGGGGAGCAGTACTTC
>TRBV28|TRBJ2-1|TRBD1|-
CASSKPGQGIDEQFF
TGTGCCAGCAGTAAACCGGGACAGGGTATCGATGAGCAGTTCTTC
>TRBV6-6|TRBJ2-5|TRBD1|-
CASNLPGQQETQYF
TGTGCCAGCAACCTACCGGGACAGCAAGAGACCCAGTACTTC
>TRBV9|TRBJ2-2|TRBD2|-
CASSATIGGLAANTGELFF
TGTGCCAGCAGCGCGACGATCGGGGGACTAGCAGCGAACACCGGGGAGCTGTTTTTT
>TRBV18|TRBJ2-5|TRBD2|-
CASSRSGRSETQYF
TGTGCCAGCTCACGGAGCGGGAGGTCAGAGACCCAGTACTTC
>TRBV4-3|TRBJ2-7|TRBD1|-
CASSQGRGPSYEQYF
TGCGCCAGCAGCCAAGGTAGGGGGCCCTCCTACGAGCAGTACTTC
>TRBV5-4|TRBJ2-5|-|-
CASSLGLPQETQYF
TGTGCCAGCAGCCTAGGACTTCCCCAAGAGACCCAGTACTTC
>TRBV7-2|TRBJ2-5|TRBD2|once
CASSVDGRGETQYF
TGTGCCAGCAGCGTGGACGGGAGGGGGGAGACCCAGTACTTC
>TRBV28|TRBJ2-5|-|-
CASSLGVDKKRALRTQYF
TGTGCCAGCAGCCTTGGCGTGGATAAAAAGCGGGCGTTGCGGACCCAGTACTTC
>TRBV6-5|TRBJ2-7|-|-
CASRPTGNTYEQYF
TGTGCCAGCAGGCCTACAGGGAATACCTACGAGCAGTACTTC
>TRBV7-9|TRBJ1-1|-|-
CASSTGGGASTEAFF
TGTGCCAGCAGCACCGGTGGGGGGGCCAGCACTGAAGCTTTCTTT
>TRBV10-3|TRBJ1-1|TRBD1|-
CAIGDRTNTEAFF
TGTGCCATCGGGGACAGGACGAACACTGAAGCTTTCTTT
>TRBV18|TRBJ1-5|-|-
CASSPGRGQPQHF
TGTGCCAGCTCCCCAGGAAGAGGTCAGCCCCAGCATTTT
>TRBV7-8|TRBJ2-7|TRBD2|-
CASRRAGGGGYEQYF
TGTGCCAGCAGGCGAGCTGGGGGGGGTGGCTACGAGCAGTACTTC